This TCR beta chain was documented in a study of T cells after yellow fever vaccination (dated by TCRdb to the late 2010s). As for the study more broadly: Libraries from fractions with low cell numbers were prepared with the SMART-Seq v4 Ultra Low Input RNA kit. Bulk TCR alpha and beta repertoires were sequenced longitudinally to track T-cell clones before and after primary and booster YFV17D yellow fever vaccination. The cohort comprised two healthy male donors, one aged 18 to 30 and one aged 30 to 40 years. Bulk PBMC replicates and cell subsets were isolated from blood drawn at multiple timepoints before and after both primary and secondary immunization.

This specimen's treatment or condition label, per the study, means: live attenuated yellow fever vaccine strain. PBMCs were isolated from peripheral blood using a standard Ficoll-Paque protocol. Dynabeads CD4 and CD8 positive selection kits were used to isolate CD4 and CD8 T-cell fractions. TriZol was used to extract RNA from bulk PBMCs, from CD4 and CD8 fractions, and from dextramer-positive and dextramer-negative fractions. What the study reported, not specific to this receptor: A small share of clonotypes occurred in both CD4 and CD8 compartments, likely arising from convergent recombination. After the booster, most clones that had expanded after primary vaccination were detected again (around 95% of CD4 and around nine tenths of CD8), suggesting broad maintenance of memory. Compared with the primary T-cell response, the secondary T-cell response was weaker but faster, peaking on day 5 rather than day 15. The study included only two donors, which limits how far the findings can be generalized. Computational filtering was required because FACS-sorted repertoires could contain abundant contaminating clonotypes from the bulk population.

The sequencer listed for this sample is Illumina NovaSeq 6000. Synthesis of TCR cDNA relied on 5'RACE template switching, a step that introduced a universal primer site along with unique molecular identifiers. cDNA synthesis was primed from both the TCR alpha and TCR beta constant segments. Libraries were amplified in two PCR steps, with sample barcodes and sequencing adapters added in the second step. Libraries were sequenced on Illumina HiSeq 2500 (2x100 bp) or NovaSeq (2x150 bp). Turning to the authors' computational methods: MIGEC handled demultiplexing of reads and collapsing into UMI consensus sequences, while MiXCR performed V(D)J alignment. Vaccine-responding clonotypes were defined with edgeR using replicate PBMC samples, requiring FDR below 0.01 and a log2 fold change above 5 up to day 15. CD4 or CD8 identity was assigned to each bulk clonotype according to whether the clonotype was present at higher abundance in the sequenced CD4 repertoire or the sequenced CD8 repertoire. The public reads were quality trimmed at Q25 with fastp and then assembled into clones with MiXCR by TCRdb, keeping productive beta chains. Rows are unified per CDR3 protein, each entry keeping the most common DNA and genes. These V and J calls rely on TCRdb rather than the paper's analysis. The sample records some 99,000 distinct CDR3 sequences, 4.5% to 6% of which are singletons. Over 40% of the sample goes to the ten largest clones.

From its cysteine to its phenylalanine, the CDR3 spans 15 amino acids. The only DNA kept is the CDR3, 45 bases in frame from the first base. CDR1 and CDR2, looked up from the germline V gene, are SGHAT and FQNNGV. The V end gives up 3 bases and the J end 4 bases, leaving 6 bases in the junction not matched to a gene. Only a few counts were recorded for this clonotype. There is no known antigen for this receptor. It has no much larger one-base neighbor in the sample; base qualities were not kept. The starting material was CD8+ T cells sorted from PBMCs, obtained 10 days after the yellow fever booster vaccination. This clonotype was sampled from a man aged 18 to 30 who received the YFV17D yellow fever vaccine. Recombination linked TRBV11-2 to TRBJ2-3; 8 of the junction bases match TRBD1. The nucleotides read TGTGCCAGCAGCTTCAGGGGGCGCCGGCCAGATACGCAGTATTTT. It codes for CASSFRGRRPDTQYF.